The subject of this entry is one T cell receptor beta chain. The data were obtained in a study of blood T cell repertoires in COVID-19. Sequenced by immunoSEQ multiplex PCR; TCRdb stores in-frame clones only, minus some. The data contain approximately 440,000 clones, 75% to 90% of them singletons. After removal of 2 bases from V and 6 bases from J, the junction contained 3 bases not matched to a gene. CDR3 size: 13 residues. The germline V gene encodes CDR1 SGHRS and CDR2 YFSETQ. In terms of age and location, participants ranged from roughly 18 to 95 years and lived in about 25 US areas. Allocation to cohorts depended on clinical history reported by the participants.

V and J are TRBV5-1 and TRBJ1-1, with 8 bases fitting TRBD1. Sample: PBMCs or T cells enriched from blood (not recorded which). This receptor was taken from a woman under 30 who had recovered from COVID-19. For the CDR3, the DNA is TGCGCCAGCAGCTTCGGACAGGGCTCTGAAGCTTTCTTT. Translation: CASSFGQGSEAFF.